The next 27 T cell receptor beta chains were all read from a single sample in a study of PD-1 blockade in classical Hodgkin lymphoma. TCRdb keeps only in-frame clones here, not all; method: immunoSEQ multiplex PCR. This table holds some 96,000 clones, around 93% found once. The sample's time point: cycle 4 day 1 (C4D1), after 6 weeks of nivolumab. Brentuximab vedotin exposure varied among the patients, all of whom had relapsed after autologous stem cell transplantation. The sequenced sample was peripheral blood mononuclear cells (PBMCs), obtained before the fourth cycle of nivolumab. The receptor source for this set is a human donor with classical Hodgkin lymphoma.

The V and J genes are TRBV5-4 and TRBJ2-1; D is perhaps TRBD2 (6 bases). The CDR3 is 13 amino acids. Trimming removed 2 bases at V and 8 bases at J, with 11 bases between. CDR1 and CDR2 from the germline V gene are SGHNT and YYREEE (reference sequence). The CDR3 nucleotides read TGTGCCAGCAGCTTAGCTCCTAGCGATGAGCAGTTCTTC. This translates into CASSLAPSDEQFF.

This chain uses TRBV5-5 with TRBJ2-1; 7 bases are shared with TRBD2. V lost 3 bases, J lost 5 bases, and 8 bases stayed unmatched. From germline, CDR1 is SGHKS and CDR2 YYEKEE (reference sequence). The CDR3 extends over 15 amino acids. The CDR3 DNA sequence: TGTGCCAGCAGCTCGAGAGGGGAGGGGAACAATGAGCAGTTCTTC. Its protein product is CASSSRGEGNNEQFF.

The chain has TRBV4-2 and TRBJ2-2; unclear D gene. Germline CDR1 LGHNA, CDR2 YNFKEQ. Trimming removed 0 bases at V and 4 bases at J, with 6 bases between. This CDR3 contains 14 residues. This chain's CDR3 is CASSQDLATGELFF. The CDR3 DNA follows: TGTGCCAGCAGCCAAGATCTGGCCACCGGGGAGCTGTTTTTT.

The chain couples TRBV27 to TRBJ2-2; 7 nucleotides align to TRBD2. Unmatched junction bases numbered 16, after V lost 8 bases and J lost 1 base. This CDR3 region has 18 residues. Germline CDR1 MNHEY, CDR2 SMNVEV (reference sequence). CDR3 bases: TGTGCCAGCTCCCCCACTGGGGGAGGGCCACGGAACACCGGGGAGCTGTTTTTT. Its protein is CASSPTGGGPRNTGELFF.

The chain couples TRBV9 to TRBJ2-1; D may be TRBD2 (5 bases). The CDR3 runs 18 residues. V gave up 7 bases and J gave up 0 bases, with 23 bases separating them. Germline V gives CDR1 SGDLS, CDR2 YYNGEE. The CDR3 DNA follows: TGTGCCAGCGAAGAAAGGGTCGTAGCGCCCAGCTCCTACAATGAGCAGTTCTTC. This gives the protein CASEERVVAPSSYNEQFF.

Comments on this clone: The limits of the CDR3 on the DNA are not certain, so only TCRdb's listed CDR3 is given. The chain employs TRBV11-2 and TRBJ2-2; TRBD1, the table's D call, was not compared with the DNA. Inclusive of both ends, the CDR3 amounts to 17 amino acids. CDR1 is SGHAT, CDR2 FQNNGV, per germline. The CDR3 is CASSWTRQGRRAGELFF.

The DNA for the CDR3 is TGTGCCAGCAGCCGGTACGGGACGGTCACCGGGGAGCTGTTTTTT. Protein: CASSRYGTVTGELFF. This chain uses TRBV5-5 with TRBJ2-2; TRBD1 or TRBD2 may be the D gene (5 bases each). Germline CDR1 and CDR2: SGHKS and YYEKEE (reference sequence). Trimming took 4 bases from V and 4 from J, leaving 14 bases between them. This CDR3 is 15 amino acids long.

This chain connects TRBV28 to TRBJ2-5; the match to TRBD2 covers 11 bases. The junction had 8 bases not matched to a gene; V was cut back by 1 base and J by 10 bases. The CDR3 loop spans 15 amino acids. The germline gives CDR1 MDHEN, CDR2 SYDVKM. The CDR3 nucleotides are TGTGCCAGCAGTTTATATACTAGCGGGAGTGACAGCCAGTACTTC. This encodes CASSLYTSGSDSQYF.

J is TRBJ1-1 and V is TRBV5-1; the D gene is possibly TRBD1 (6 bases). V was cut by 2 bases and J by 5 bases, with 16 bases left in between. The CDR3 covers 15 residues. Germline values: CDR1 SGHRS, CDR2 YFSETQ. The chain's CDR3 is CASSLLTGRTTEAFF. CDR3 coding DNA: TGCGCCAGCAGCTTATTGACAGGCCGAACGACTGAAGCTTTCTTT.

The rearrangement uses TRBV9 and TRBJ1-4; D gene uncertain. CDR1 and CDR2 (germline): SGDLS, YYNGEE. Trimming pared 0 bases from V and 4 bases from J, leaving 7 bases between. The CDR3 totals 14 residues. CDR3 region: CASSVGRYNEKLFF. The CDR3, as DNA: TGTGCCAGCAGCGTAGGACGGTATAATGAAAAACTGTTTTTT.

The V gene is TRBV4-1, the J gene TRBJ2-7; D is uncertain. CDR3 length equals 14 residues. Germline V lookup: CDR1 MGHRA, CDR2 YSYEKL. V was clipped by 3 bases and J by 6 bases, with 15 bases between them. The CDR3 here is CASSQISGGGEQYF. The CDR3 DNA follows: TGCGCCAGCAGCCAGATTTCGGGCGGTGGCGAGCAGTACTTC.

The chain links TRBV19 to TRBJ2-1; the D is unclear. The CDR3 length is 14 residues. Between the trimmed V and J ends, which lost 7 bases and 5 bases, there was a span of 15 bases. Germline V gives CDR1 LNHDA, CDR2 SQIVND (reference sequence). The CDR3 region has the DNA TGTGCCAGTACCTCAAGAGGAAGGGACAATGAGCAGTTCTTC. Translating gives CASTSRGRDNEQFF. Supplemented by reference TRBV19 and TRBJ2-1, the full variable domain reads DGGITQSPKYLFRKEGQNVTLSCEQNLNHDAMYWYRQDPGQGLRLIYYSQIVNDFQKGDIAEGYSVSREKKESFPLTVTSAQKNPTAFYLCASTSRGRDNEQFFGPGTRLTVL.

V gene TRBV18 combines with J gene TRBJ2-7; no reliable D call. The CDR3 consists of 13 residues. V dropped 0 bases and J dropped 4 bases, with 7 bases sitting between them. CDR1 is KGHSH and CDR2 is LQKENI in the germline V gene. CDR3 DNA sequence: TGTGCCAGCTCACCACCGGGCGTTTACGAGCAGTACTTC. Protein sequence: CASSPPGVYEQYF.

The chain employs TRBV27 and TRBJ2-1; the D is unclear. CDR1 MNHEY and CDR2 SMNVEV come from the germline V gene (reference sequence). Trimming left V 2 bases short and J 3 bases short, with 5 bases between. The CDR3 totals 13 residues. The CDR3: CASSLPGYNEQFF. The CDR3, as DNA: TGTGCCAGCAGTTTACCGGGCTACAATGAGCAGTTCTTC.

The chain links TRBV10-2 to TRBJ2-7; 15 bases are a match to TRBD2. Germline lookup yields CDR1 WSHSY and CDR2 SAAADI. Trimming took 6 bases from V and 7 from J; bases not matched to a gene: 7. CDR3 size: 15 residues. The CDR3 region has the DNA TGCGCCAGCAGCCGGACTAGCGGGAGGGCCGAGGAGCAGTACTTC. Translating gives CASSRTSGRAEEQYF.

This chain joins TRBV6-5 and TRBJ1-1; D is perhaps TRBD1 (5 bases). V was clipped by 6 bases and J by 5 bases, with 16 bases between them. The CDR3 extends over 14 amino acids. The germline V gene has CDR1 MNHEY and CDR2 SVGAGI. CDR3 sequence: CASSPPTRGTEAFF. The CDR3 DNA reads TGTGCCAGCAGCCCACCTACCCGGGGGACTGAAGCTTTCTTT.

The rearrangement links TRBV28 to TRBJ1-4, with D possibly TRBD1 on 6 matching bases. The germline V and J ends were trimmed by 5 bases and 5 bases, with 9 bases remaining between them. The length of the CDR3 is 13 residues. Germline V gene sequence: CDR1 MDHEN, CDR2 SYDVKM. The CDR3 loop reads CASSDDRNEKLFF. The CDR3, as DNA: TGTGCCAGCAGTGACGACAGGAATGAAAAACTGTTTTTT.

This clone was detected only once. This CDR3 reads CASSWVFDISYEQYF. The DNA for the CDR3 is TGTGCCAGTAGTTGGGTGTTCGACATATCCTACGAGCAGTACTTC. V and J are TRBV19 and TRBJ2-7; no reliable D call. The CDR3 length is 15 residues. Trimming stripped 5 bases from V and 1 base from J, with 15 bases between. Germline CDR1 LNHDA, CDR2 SQIVND (reference sequence).

The genes are TRBV30 and TRBJ2-2; D remains ambiguous. Per the germline V gene, CDR1 is GTSNPN and CDR2 is SVGIG (reference sequence). This CDR3 comprises 15 residues. Trimming removed 0 bases at V and 5 bases at J, with 13 bases between. CDR3 in DNA: TGTGCCTGGAGTGTAATTGTGGGAACTACCGGGGAGCTGTTTTTT. It encodes CAWSVIVGTTGELFF. Combining the CDR3 with reference TRBV30 and TRBJ2-2 gives the whole variable domain SQTIHQWPATLVQPVGSPLSLECTVEGTSNPNLYWYRQAAGRGLQLLFYSVGIGQISSEVPQNLSASRPQDRQFILSSKKLLLSDSGFYLCAWSVIVGTTGELFFGEGSRLTVL.

This clone was counted between two and nine times. The chain is built from TRBV5-1 and TRBJ2-2, with 7 bases fitting TRBD2. CDR3 length: 16 residues. Germline V gives CDR1 SGHRS, CDR2 YFSETQ. Trimming at V came to 1 base and at J to 6 bases, leaving 9 bases not matched to a gene. The CDR3 coding sequence is TGCGCCAGCAGCTTGCTTGGCGGGAGATCTTCCGGGGAGCTGTTTTTT. As protein: CASSLLGGRSSGELFF.

This chain connects TRBV5-1 to TRBJ2-7; TRBD1 matches 12 bases. The CDR3 covers 23 residues. Looked up from germline, CDR1 is SGHRS and CDR2 is YFSETQ. The V gene end was trimmed by 6 bases and the J gene end by 6 bases; junction bases not matched to a gene: 34. CDR3 bases: TGCGCCAGCAATTTAACTATGGTCGACGACCCGGGACAGGGGGCTATATGCCCCCTCGAGCAGTACTTC. It is translated as CASNLTMVDDPGQGAICPLEQYF.

The chain joins TRBV11-3 to TRBJ1-3; D call uncertain. This CDR3 has 14 residues. Germline lookup yields CDR1 SGHNT and CDR2 YENEEA. With 4 bases removed from V and 1 base from J, the gap between germline ends came to 8 bases. CDR3 nucleotide sequence: TGTGCCAGCAGCTCACAGCTATCTGGAAACACCATATATTTT. This gives the protein CASSSQLSGNTIYF.

This chain uses TRBV29-1 with TRBJ2-3; 8 bases match TRBD1. The CDR3 length is 15 residues. The trim removed 4 bases at V and 1 base at J, leaving 7 bases unmatched. Germline assignment: CDR1 SQVTM and CDR2 ANQGSEA. The DNA for the CDR3 is TGCAGCGTTGCAGGACAGGGAGACGGCACAGATACGCAGTATTTT. It codes for CSVAGQGDGTDTQYF.

The J gene is TRBJ2-4, the V gene TRBV27; 13 bases agree with TRBD2. Germline V gene data show CDR1 as MNHEY and CDR2 as SMNVEV (reference sequence). CDR3 size: 17 residues. V lost 5 bases to trimming and J lost 3 bases; unmatched junction nucleotides: 7. CDR3 bases: TGTGCCAGCAGTGCCCGACTAGCGGGAGGCCTCAAAAACATTCAGTACTTC. Protein product: CASSARLAGGLKNIQYF.

The chain couples TRBV19 to TRBJ1-2; the D is unclear. Between the trimmed V and J ends, which lost 3 bases and 6 bases, there was a span of 11 bases. This CDR3 comprises 13 residues. CDR1 is LNHDA, CDR2 SQIVND, per germline (reference sequence). CDR3 amino acids: CASSIWQPHGYTF. The CDR3 DNA reads TGTGCCAGTAGTATTTGGCAGCCCCATGGCTACACCTTC.

This clone was counted a few times. The chain uses TRBV7-3 and TRBJ1-3; D gene ambiguous. With 2 bases removed from V and 0 bases from J, the gap between germline ends came to 11 bases. CDR3 length: 16 amino acids. Germline CDR1 SGHTA, CDR2 FQGTGA. The CDR3 loop is CASSLPTWASGNTIYF. CDR3 nucleotide sequence: TGTGCCAGCAGCTTACCTACATGGGCCTCTGGAAACACCATATATTTT. Using reference TRBV7-3 and TRBJ1-3 for the parts outside the CDR3, the full variable domain is GAGVSQTPSNKVTEKGKYVELRCDPISGHTALYWYRQSLGQGPEFLIYFQGTGAADDSGLPNDRFFAVRPEGSVSTLKIQRTERGDSAVYLCASSLPTWASGNTIYFGEGSWLTVV.

The chain recombines TRBV9 with TRBJ1-3; no definite D call. The V gene's germline CDR1 is SGDLS and CDR2 YYNGEE. V lost 3 bases, J lost 6 bases, and 13 bases lay in between. This CDR3 has 14 amino acids. The CDR3 sequence is CASSEGVVVNTIYF. CDR3 nucleotide sequence: TGTGCCAGCAGCGAGGGCGTAGTAGTAAACACCATATATTTT.